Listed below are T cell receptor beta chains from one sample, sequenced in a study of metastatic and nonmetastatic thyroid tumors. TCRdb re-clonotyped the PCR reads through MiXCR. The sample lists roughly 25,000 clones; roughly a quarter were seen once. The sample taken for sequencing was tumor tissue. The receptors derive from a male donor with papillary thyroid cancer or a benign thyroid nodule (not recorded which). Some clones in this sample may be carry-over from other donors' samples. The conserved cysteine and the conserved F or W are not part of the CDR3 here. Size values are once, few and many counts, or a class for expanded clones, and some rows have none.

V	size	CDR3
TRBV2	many	ASSDERSTYNEQF
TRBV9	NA	ASSVVQGRTDTQY
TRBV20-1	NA	SARGGYSYEQY
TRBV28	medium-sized	ASSLFDSGGNPEAF
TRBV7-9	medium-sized	ASSSSGAFYGYT
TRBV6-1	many	ASSLRDSYNEQF
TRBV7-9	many	ASSAKGLAGGGATGELF
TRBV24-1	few	ATGGRAEETHY
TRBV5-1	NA	ARSLAGTPSTDKQY
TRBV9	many	ASSVRDRGDYEQF
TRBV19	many	ASSIDAETQY
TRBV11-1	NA	ASSLAGRGYIEPF
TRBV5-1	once	ASSPVGCPETQY
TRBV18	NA	ASSPGARTLTDTQY
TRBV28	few	ASSLSGVTLTGELF
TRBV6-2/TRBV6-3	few	ASRNPRCEVTAPLH
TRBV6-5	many	ASSYSMVPNYGYT
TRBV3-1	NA	ASSQEGVRVQY
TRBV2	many	ASSEGTGVQPQH
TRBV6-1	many	ASRPRGLAGVGETQY
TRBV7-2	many	ASSGGLRDTQY
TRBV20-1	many	STRAGGTGLYGYT
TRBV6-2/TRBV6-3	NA	ASSVPRGTWPYEQY
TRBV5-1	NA	ASSPERLAITDTQY
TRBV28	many	ASHKMAGTDGYT
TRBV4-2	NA	ASSPSQGQNNEQF
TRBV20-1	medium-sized	SARVVAEREVGDEQF
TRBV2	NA	AIKLMAVSSYEQY
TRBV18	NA	ASSPRSPRGHTEAF
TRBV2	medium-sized	ASSEEGQALGQPQH
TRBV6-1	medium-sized	ASSEAQSGRGETQY
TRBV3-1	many	ASSQESSWGYT
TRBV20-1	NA	SAIPVNYGNT
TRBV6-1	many	ASSTSTGGLYGYT
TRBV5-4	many	ASRTTGLNTEAF
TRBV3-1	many	ASSQDRGSGYEQY
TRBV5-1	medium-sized	ASSLYGGALYEQY
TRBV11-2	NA	ASSLEGQPYYEQY
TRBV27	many	ASSFQGYSGANVLT
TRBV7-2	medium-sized	ASSSGPRSEQY
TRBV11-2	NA	ASSPTGGGHNDQF
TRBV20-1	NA	SARDSRGLASGNTIY
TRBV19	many	ASNSGQGWNTEAF
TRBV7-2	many	ASSLAVLAGAYEQY
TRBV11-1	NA	AISFLGTRNNGELF
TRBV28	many	ASESGVQETQY